This TCR beta chain was captured by sequencing in a study of CD8+CD57+ T cells in acquired aplastic anemia. Using genomic DNA as the template, TCR beta VDJ and CDR3 profiling was carried out. Each CDR3 protein gets one entry after TCRdb re-called the reads with MiXCR. The table records 200,000 to 300,000 distinct CDR3 sequences, 70% to 85% of them present only once. Individuals selected for sequencing had exhibited CD8+CD57+ cell expansion on flow cytometry. A word on this clonotype: A read error is likely, as this CDR3 ends without the conserved phenylalanine or tryptophan. The DNA is left out, because the CDR3 cannot be placed on it with certainty; the CDR3 is given as TCRdb lists it.

The TCR sequence derives from a human donor with aplastic anemia. Sequenced: sorted CD4+, CD8+, or CD8+CD57+ T cells (not recorded which) from PBMCs.

The CDR3 is CASSLSGAADY. The rearrangement uses TRBV7-2 and TRBJ1-5; the table's D call of TRBD1 was not tested on the DNA. The CDR3 length is 11 residues, termini included. Germline CDR1 reads SGHTA; CDR2 reads FQGNSA.